Below, 20 T cell receptor beta chains from the same sample are listed, as sequenced in a study of T cell clusters in autoimmune cytopenias (dated by TCRdb to about 2019). Per sample, 250 ng of peripheral blood genomic DNA, tens of thousands of genome equivalents, was used for TRB amplification. The listed sequencing device is Illumina MiSeq. Multiplex PCR with a touch-down protocol amplified TRB rearrangements, with the TRB-A and TRB-B primer pools combined in a single tube. TCRdb reprocessed the raw reads; every CDR3 protein sequence is a single record, and DNA is not supplied. The sample table gives around 4,500 distinct CDR3 sequences. Approximately 21% of the sample belongs to the ten largest clones. The sequenced sample was peripheral blood. The receptors shown here come from a human donor with an autoimmune cytopenia or autoimmune hepatitis (not recorded which).

This clonotype registers medium-sized by frequency. The chain joins TRBV19 to TRBJ2-2; TCRdb names TRBD1, which stays unverified in the absence of DNA. From germline, CDR1 is LNHDA and CDR2 SQIVND (reference sequence). The CDR3 runs 14 residues. CDR3 sequence: CASSGQGASGELFF.

This clonotype is labeled medium-sized based on frequency. The chain combines TRBV7-6 with TRBJ2-1; with no DNA, the TCRdb D assignment of TRBD1 cannot be verified. In germline, CDR1 is SGHVS, CDR2 FNYEAQ. The CDR3 covers 16 residues. The CDR3: CASTLGQGRSYNEQFF.

The chain links TRBV5-4 to TRBJ2-7. Per the germline V gene, CDR1 is SGHNT and CDR2 is YYREEE (reference sequence). This CDR3 contains 11 residues. CDR3: CASSQSYEQYF.

By frequency, this clonotype is medium-sized. This chain uses TRBV6-5 with TRBJ2-7; TCRdb outputs TRBD2, but without DNA this stays unchecked. Germline assignment: CDR1 MNHEY and CDR2 SVGAGI. The CDR3 spans 17 residues. The CDR3 protein is CASSRTSGGARGYEQYF.

This clonotype is medium-sized by frequency. The V call is TRBV18, the J call TRBJ2-2. CDR1 is KGHSH, CDR2 LQKENI, per germline. The CDR3 is made up of 15 amino acids. The CDR3 spells CASSPLTASTGELFF. The full variable domain, in which reference TRBV18 and TRBJ2-2 provide the parts outside the CDR3, is NAGVMQNPRHLVRRRGQEARLRCSPMKGHSHVYWYRQLPEEGLKFMVYLQKENIIDESGMPKERFSAEFPKEGPSILRIQQVVRGDSAAYFCASSPLTASTGELFFGEGSRLTVL.

This clonotype ranks as medium-sized in terms of frequency. The rearrangement uses TRBV30 and TRBJ2-1; TCRdb's D call, TRBD1, is unchecked because there is no DNA. CDR3 size: 13 residues. CDR1 and CDR2 (germline): GTSNPN, SVGIG (reference sequence). The CDR3 is CAWSVQSGQAAFF. Together with reference TRBV30 and TRBJ2-1, the CDR3 gives the full variable domain: SQTIHQWPATLVQPVGSPLSLECTVEGTSNPNLYWYRQAAGRGLQLLFYSVGIGQISSEVPQNLSASRPQDRQFILSSKKLLLSDSGFYLCAWSVQSGQAAFFGPGTRLTVL.

This clonotype is identified as medium-sized from frequency. This rearrangement joins TRBV18 to TRBJ1-4; TCRdb indicates TRBD1, and absent DNA this call remains unverified. Germline-derived CDR1 and CDR2 are KGHSH and LQKENI. The CDR3 has 14 residues. CDR3: CASSTQEQGSELFF.

Considering frequency, this clonotype is medium-sized. The V gene is TRBV19, the J gene TRBJ1-3. This CDR3 has 15 amino acids. Germline-derived CDR1 and CDR2 are LNHDA and SQIVND (reference sequence). The CDR3 is CASSIAAASGNTIYF.

This clonotype registers medium-sized by frequency. V is TRBV15 and J is TRBJ2-2. The CDR3 is made up of 14 amino acids. Germline assignment: CDR1 LNHNV and CDR2 YYDKDF (reference sequence). The CDR3 spells CATSSFRNTGELFF.

The chain carries TRBV20-1 and TRBJ1-2; absent DNA, TCRdb's TRBD1 call cannot be checked. CDR1 DFQATT and CDR2 SNEGSKA come from the germline V gene (reference sequence). The length of the CDR3 is 14 residues. CDR3 amino acids: CSAKIQVPSYGYTF.

This clonotype counts as medium-sized by frequency. This rearrangement joins TRBV10-3 to TRBJ2-2. CDR3 length: 14 residues. From germline, CDR1 is ENHRY and CDR2 SYGVKD. This chain's CDR3 is CAISQGRDTGELFF.

This sequence joins TRBV4-1 and TRBJ2-5; TCRdb gives TRBD1 as the D gene, but with no DNA this cannot be confirmed. The CDR3 loop spans 16 amino acids. Germline-derived CDR1 and CDR2 are MGHRA and YSYEKL. CDR3 sequence: CASSQPRTGKTYEQYF.

This clonotype is identified as medium-sized (0.01 to 0.1%) from frequency. This chain links TRBV6-4 with TRBJ1-2. The CDR3 totals 12 residues. Germline V gene lookup returns CDR1 MRHNA and CDR2 SNTAGT. CDR3 sequence reads: CASSDLVSGYTF.

The CDR3 here is CSARGEFRQETQYF. The chain couples TRBV20-1 to TRBJ2-5; checking the TCRdb D call of TRBD2 is not possible without DNA. Germline CDR1 and CDR2: DFQATT and SNEGSKA (reference sequence). There are 14 residues in the CDR3.

The CDR3 protein is CASTIQGVYTGELFF. This rearrangement joins TRBV5-1 to TRBJ2-2; the TCRdb D gene call, TRBD1, has no DNA to confirm it. Germline assignment: CDR1 SGHRS and CDR2 YFSETQ. The CDR3 runs to 15 residues.

This sequence joins TRBV24-1 and TRBJ2-2; TCRdb's D gene call, TRBD1, goes unchecked for lack of DNA. Germline loops: CDR1 KGHDR, CDR2 SFDVKD. This CDR3 is 16 amino acids long. This chain's CDR3 is CATSDPNPGGTGELFF.

By frequency, this clonotype is medium-sized. This chain connects TRBV6-6 to TRBJ2-1; the D call of TRBD2 rests on TCRdb alone, since no DNA is present to check it. Germline V lookup: CDR1 MNHNY, CDR2 SVGAGI (reference sequence). CDR3 length: 15 amino acids. The CDR3 loop is CASSYQQGVLGEQFF.

The chain combines TRBV11-2 with TRBJ2-1; no DNA is available, so the TRBD2 call from TCRdb remains unchecked. Germline V gene data show CDR1 as SGHAT and CDR2 as FQNNGV. This CDR3 has 15 residues. Here the CDR3 reads CASSFGLGSYNEQFF. Combining the CDR3 with reference TRBV11-2 and TRBJ2-1 gives the whole variable domain EAGVAQSPRYKIIEKRQSVAFWCNPISGHATLYWYQQILGQGPKLLIQFQNNGVVDDSQLPKDRFSAERLKGVDSTLKIQPAKLEDSAVYLCASSFGLGSYNEQFFGPGTRLTVL.

The chain carries TRBV10-3 and TRBJ1-4. Germline V lookup: CDR1 ENHRY, CDR2 SYGVKD. The CDR3 sequence is 12 residues long. The CDR3: CAISSSGEKLFF.

This chain links TRBV7-9 with TRBJ2-1; the TCRdb call, TRBD2, lacks DNA for checking. This CDR3 is 14 amino acids long. Germline values: CDR1 SEHNR, CDR2 FQNEAQ (reference sequence). CDR3 region: CASSSGTGLNEQFF.